These 4 T cell receptor beta chains originate from one sample sequenced in a study of blood T cells in healthy people across ages. Alongside a J-beta primer mix, a sample-barcoded 5' primer served in a second PCR lasting roughly 6 to 11 cycles. TCRdb passed the 5' RACE reads through MiXCR, listing each CDR3 protein once. Of about 640,000 distinct CDR3 sequences listed, 25% to 35% are singletons. Sequencing was carried out using blood. All receptors come from a woman of 80 years or more in good health.

Many counts were recorded for this clonotype. The chain couples TRBV10-3 to TRBJ2-3; 15 bases agree with TRBD2. After removal of 2 bases from V and 0 bases from J, the junction contained 6 bases not matched to a gene. This CDR3 contains 19 residues. Germline CDR1 reads ENHRY; CDR2 reads SYGVKD. In DNA, the CDR3 is TGTGCCATCAGTGAGAACCTCGGGACTAGCGGGGGGAGCACAGATACGCAGTATTTT. Translated: CAISENLGTSGGSTDTQYF.

This chain connects TRBV28 to TRBJ2-3, with D possibly matching TRBD2 (7 bases). V lost 8 bases, J lost 1 base, and 19 bases lay in between. Germline V CDR1 and CDR2: MDHEN, SYDVKM. The length of the CDR3 is 16 residues. The DNA for the CDR3 is TGTGCCAGCTGCTCAGAGGGGGGGGGCGGCACAGATACGCAGTATTTT. Its translation: CASCSEGGGGTDTQYF.

This rearrangement joins TRBV7-2 to TRBJ2-1; D tentatively fits TRBD1 or TRBD2 (6 bases each). The CDR3 has 15 amino acids. Deletions cut 0 bases from V and 9 bases from J, with 15 bases between. Germline lookup yields CDR1 SGHTA and CDR2 FQGNSA. This CDR3 is CASSLAREGGLEQFF. In nucleotides, the CDR3 is TGTGCCAGCAGCTTAGCGCGCGAGGGGGGTCTTGAGCAGTTCTTC. Full variable domain (missing parts from reference TRBV7-2 and TRBJ2-1): GAGVSQSPSNKVTEKGKDVELRCDPISGHTALYWYRQSLGQGLEFLIYFQGNSAPDKSGLPSDRFSAERTGGSVSTLTIQRTQQEDSAVYLCASSLAREGGLEQFFGPGTRLTVL.

This clonotype was recorded many times. The chain employs TRBV5-1 and TRBJ2-1, with D perhaps assigned TRBD1 or TRBD2 (5 bases each). This CDR3 is 13 amino acids long. Germline CDR1 SGHRS, CDR2 YFSETQ. V was shortened by 4 bases and J by 8 bases, with 13 bases between the two germline ends. In DNA form, the CDR3 reads TGCGCCAGCAGCGTCGGGGACGGAGATGAGCAGTTCTTC. As protein: CASSVGDGDEQFF.